These 7 T cell receptor beta chains were sequenced from one sample in a study of breast tumors, draining lymph nodes, adjacent tissues. TCRdb redid the calling of the multiplex PCR reads with MiXCR, one entry per CDR3 protein. The sample contains 200,000 to 250,000 distinct CDR3 sequences, roughly 32% of which appear only once. The lymph nodes were axillary draining lymph nodes from breast cancer patients. The source material was axillary lymph node tissue. The receptors here all came from a female donor with breast cancer. Some clones in this sample may be carry-over from other donors' samples.

This clonotype was recorded many times. This rearrangement joins TRBV6-6 to TRBJ2-2, with D uncertain. CDR1 is MNHNY, CDR2 SVGAGI, per germline (reference sequence). This CDR3 has 14 amino acids. V was clipped by 7 bases and J by 5 bases, with 14 bases between them. This CDR3 reads CASTNERETGELFF. CDR3 nucleotides: TGTGCCAGCACCAACGAAAGGGAAACCGGGGAGCTGTTTTTT.

This clonotype showed up just a few times. The J gene is TRBJ1-1, the V gene TRBV4-3, with 7 bases matching TRBD1. The CDR3 totals 13 residues. Germline CDR1 LGHNA, CDR2 YSLEER. V was clipped by 4 bases and J by 4 bases; unmatched bases: 3. The CDR3 region has the DNA TGCGCCAGCAGCCGTACAGGGGCCACTGAAGCTTTCTTT. Encoded protein: CASSRTGATEAFF.

With regard to this clonotype: This may stem from a read error, because a much larger clone lies one nucleotide away. The CDR3 loop reads CASSQALSSYTF. The DNA of the CDR3 is TGTGCCAGCAGTCAAGCGCTTAGCAGCTACACCTTC. The V and J genes are TRBV6-1 and TRBJ1-2; D gene unclear. Germline CDR1 is MNHNS and CDR2 is SASEGT. The CDR3 runs to 12 residues.

The table lists this clonotype with many counts. The chain links TRBV6-6 to TRBJ1-4; D gene unclear. The CDR3 has 13 amino acids. Trimming left V 4 bases short and J 4 bases short, with 7 bases between. Germline CDR1 reads MNHNY; CDR2 reads SVGAGI (reference sequence). In nucleotides, the CDR3 is TGTGCCAGCAGTTCTCAGTATAATGAAAAACTGTTTTTT. Its translation is CASSSQYNEKLFF.

This clonotype was seen many times. The CDR3 coding sequence is TGTGCCAGGAAGACAGGGGGCGCCGGGGTAGCACCCCTCCACTTT. Translated: CARKTGGAGVAPLHF. This sequence joins TRBV11-1 and TRBJ1-6; 10 bases are a match to TRBD1. The germline gives CDR1 SGHAT, CDR2 FQDESV (reference sequence). This CDR3 region has 15 residues. J was trimmed by 11 bases and V by 9 bases; bases with no gene match: 13.

This clonotype was observed many times. The chain links TRBV6-6 to TRBJ2-5, with D perhaps given as TRBD1 or TRBD2 (6 bases each). Germline CDR1 and CDR2: MNHNY and SVGAGI (reference sequence). With 8 bases removed from V and 5 bases from J, the gap between germline ends came to 12 bases. The CDR3 extends over 12 amino acids. The DNA for the CDR3 is TGTGCCAGCCGAGCCGGGGGCGAGACCCAGTACTTC. Amino acids: CASRAGGETQYF.

As concerns this clonotype: One end of the junction varies from germline; a read error may be responsible. The rearrangement links TRBV12-3 or TRBV12-4 to TRBJ2-5, with a weak D call TRBD1 (5 bases). The CDR3 is made up of 13 amino acids. The DNA for the CDR3 is TGTGCCAGCAGCTTAGGGGCTTGGGAGACCCAGTACTTC. Protein product: CASSLGAWETQYF.